This T cell receptor (beta chain) was sequenced for a study of regulatory T cells in long-lasting Graves disease. Indicated time point: newly diagnosed GD, antithyroid drugs for less than 3 months. From PBMCs, RNA was extracted and then used to make the TCR library. Both iRepertoire HTBI primers and Arm-PCR of CDR3 regions were used to build the TCR beta libraries. TCRdb reprocessed the multiplex PCR reads via MiXCR and lists one record per CDR3 protein. The sample comprises 530,000 or so distinct CDR3 sequences, around 15% of which are singletons, and around 12% rests with the top ten. These same data were also listed under a study on T cells in Graves' hyperthyroidism and ophthalmopathy.

Specimen: peripheral blood mononuclear cells (PBMCs), collected at new diagnosis, from a patient treated with antithyroid drugs. The receptor's source is a man between 18 and 29 years old with Graves disease.

The CDR3 DNA reads TGTGCCAGCAGCCCTTGGAAAGGGACAGACTCTGGAAACACCATATATTTT. Its protein is CASSPWKGTDSGNTIYF. The V gene is TRBV4-2, the J gene TRBJ1-3; 7 nucleotides line up with TRBD1. The CDR3 has 17 residues. Germline lookup yields CDR1 LGHNA and CDR2 YNFKEQ. J lost 0 bases, V lost 4 bases, and 9 bases had no gene match.